This T cell receptor (beta chain) was sequenced in a study of blood T cell repertoires in COVID-19. Turning to the study itself: Spain, Italy and the United States supplied samples that represented acute and convalescent COVID-19. T cells, B-cell-depleted T cells, or PBMCs provided the cDNA or gDNA that served as material.

Per the original methods: Nucleated cell counts were estimated from reference gene primer amplification. The data were produced by immunoSEQ multiplex PCR, yet TCRdb's version contains in-frame clones alone and is incomplete. Clone size and the V and J calls come from that table; the DNA yielded D and trimming. This repertoire shows tens of thousands of clones, approximately 82% found once; its top ten account for 14%. The germline V gene encodes CDR1 SGHDT and CDR2 YYEEEE. The CDR3 loop spans 16 amino acids. With 4 bases clipped from V and 1 base from J, the junction kept 8 bases outside the gene matches.

The TCR comes from a human donor in a cohort sampled during active COVID-19. The sample consisted of peripheral blood. This rearrangement joins TRBV5-6 to TRBJ2-7; 10 positions match TRBD1. In DNA form, the CDR3 reads TGTGCCAGCAGCGTTATGACAGGGGGCGGGTCCTACGAGCAGTACTTC. Translating gives CASSVMTGGGSYEQYF.